These T cell receptor beta chains were read from a single sample in a study of metastatic and nonmetastatic thyroid tumors. Using MiXCR, TCRdb reanalyzed the PCR reads. Of roughly 27,000 clones listed, approximately 13% are singletons. Sequencing used blood. These TCRs come from a female donor with papillary thyroid cancer or a benign thyroid nodule (not recorded which). Some clones in this sample may be carry-over from other donors' samples. Each CDR3 is given with its conserved first and last residue. Fields, in order: V gene, CDR3 protein.

V: TRBV3-1; CDR3: CASSQEGTGYQPQHF
V: TRBV6-5; CDR3: CASSYPTYPVLGYEQYF
V: TRBV19; CDR3: CASSIEAVRGGYTF
V: TRBV30; CDR3: CAWSVSGEKLFF
V: TRBV6-4; CDR3: CASSDGTQGNEQFF
V: TRBV11-1; CDR3: CASSSSQMTRRGYNEQFF
V: TRBV6-1; CDR3: CASSEHSSGNTIYF
V: TRBV9; CDR3: CASSPGAGDTDTQYF
V: TRBV28; CDR3: CASTDGGGVYEQYF
V: TRBV10-1; CDR3: CASSTGTSGSIDEQFF
V: TRBV27; CDR3: CASRGGVGKTQYF
V: TRBV18; CDR3: CASSLSRREQYF
V: TRBV12-3/TRBV12-4; CDR3: CASSLAGGGYNEQFF